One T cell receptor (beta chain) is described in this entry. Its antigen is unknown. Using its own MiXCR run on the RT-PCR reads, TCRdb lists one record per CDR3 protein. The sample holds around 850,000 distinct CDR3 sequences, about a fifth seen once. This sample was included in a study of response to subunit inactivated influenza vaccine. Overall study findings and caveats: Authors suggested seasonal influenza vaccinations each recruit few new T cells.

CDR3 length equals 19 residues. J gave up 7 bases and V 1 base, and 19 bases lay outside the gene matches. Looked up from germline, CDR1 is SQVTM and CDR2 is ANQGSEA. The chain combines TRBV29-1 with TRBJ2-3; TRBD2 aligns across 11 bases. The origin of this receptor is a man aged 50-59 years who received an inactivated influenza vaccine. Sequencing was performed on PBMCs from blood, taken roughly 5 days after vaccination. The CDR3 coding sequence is TGCAGCGTTGAAGCTGCCGGGACTAGCGGCGATGAAGGGGGCTATACGCAGTATTTT. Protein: CSVEAAGTSGDEGGYTQYF.